This section outlines one TCR beta chain sequence together with its context. Its antigen is not identified. The length of the CDR3 is 14 residues. UMI-tagged 5'RACE template switching yielded the TCR beta cDNA. TCRdb reprocessed the 5' RACE reads, keeping one entry per CDR3 protein, no DNA. This table lists 150,000 to 170,000 distinct CDR3 sequences. These data come from a study of T cells expressing NK-cell markers. Across the whole study: Cells sorted as CD3+CD56+NKG2C+, CD3+CD56+NKG2C- and CD3+CD56-NKG2C+ T cells supplied the TCR beta repertoires. HCMV seropositivity marked most of the eight sequenced donors; one was seronegative.

General study points: Several of the donors carried dominant NKG2C+ clonotypes that took up about 1.0-7.0% of their CD8+ T cells.

Input material: blood T cells: a sorted CD56 or NKG2C T cell subset, CD4+ or CD8+ T cells, or bulk PBMC T cells (not recorded which). This TCR was sampled from a woman aged 50 to 60 in good health. The J gene is TRBJ2-7, the V gene TRBV12-3 or TRBV12-4; the TCRdb call, TRBD2, lacks DNA for checking. This CDR3 is CASSTLESGYEQYF.